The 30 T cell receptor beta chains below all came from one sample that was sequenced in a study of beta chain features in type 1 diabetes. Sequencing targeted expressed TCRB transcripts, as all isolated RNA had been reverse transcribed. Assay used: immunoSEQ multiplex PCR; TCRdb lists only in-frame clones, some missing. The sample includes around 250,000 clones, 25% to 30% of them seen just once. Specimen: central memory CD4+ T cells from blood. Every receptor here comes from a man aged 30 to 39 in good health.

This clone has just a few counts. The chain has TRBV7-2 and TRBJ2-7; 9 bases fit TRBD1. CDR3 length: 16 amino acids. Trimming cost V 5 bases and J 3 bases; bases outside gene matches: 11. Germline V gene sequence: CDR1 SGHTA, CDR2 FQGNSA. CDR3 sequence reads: CASSTLTGTGNYEQYF. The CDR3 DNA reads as TGTGCCAGCAGCACCTTGACCGGGACAGGGAACTACGAGCAGTACTTC. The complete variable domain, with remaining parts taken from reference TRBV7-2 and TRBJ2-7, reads GAGVSQSPSNKVTEKGKDVELRCDPISGHTALYWYRQSLGQGLEFLIYFQGNSAPDKSGLPSDRFSAERTGGSVSTLTIQRTQQEDSAVYLCASSTLTGTGNYEQYFGPGTRLTVT.

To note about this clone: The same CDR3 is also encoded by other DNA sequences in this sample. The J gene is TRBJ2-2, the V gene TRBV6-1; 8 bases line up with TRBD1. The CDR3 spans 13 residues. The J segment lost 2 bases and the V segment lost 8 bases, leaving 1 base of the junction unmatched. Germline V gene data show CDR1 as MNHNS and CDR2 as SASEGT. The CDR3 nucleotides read TGTGCCAGCGACAGGGGAAACACCGGGGAGCTGTTTTTT. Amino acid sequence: CASDRGNTGELFF.

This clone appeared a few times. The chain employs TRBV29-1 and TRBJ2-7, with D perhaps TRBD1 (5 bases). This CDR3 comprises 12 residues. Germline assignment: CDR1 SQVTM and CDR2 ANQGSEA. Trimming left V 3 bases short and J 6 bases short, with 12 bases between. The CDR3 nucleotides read TGCAGCGTTGAGGACAAAGTACGCGAGCAGTACTTC. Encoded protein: CSVEDKVREQYF.

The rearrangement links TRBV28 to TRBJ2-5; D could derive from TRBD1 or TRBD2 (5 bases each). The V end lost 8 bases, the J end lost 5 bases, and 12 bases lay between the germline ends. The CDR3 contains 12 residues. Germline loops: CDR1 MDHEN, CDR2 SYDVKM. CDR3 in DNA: TGTGCCAGCGGGGGACCCGCGGAGACCCAGTACTTC. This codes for CASGGPAETQYF.

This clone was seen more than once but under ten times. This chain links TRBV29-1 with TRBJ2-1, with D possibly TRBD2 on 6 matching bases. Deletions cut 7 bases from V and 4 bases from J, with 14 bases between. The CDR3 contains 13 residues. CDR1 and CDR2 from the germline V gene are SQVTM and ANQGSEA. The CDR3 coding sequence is TGCAGCGGACTCCGGGGGACTTACAATGAGCAGTTCTTC. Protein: CSGLRGTYNEQFF.

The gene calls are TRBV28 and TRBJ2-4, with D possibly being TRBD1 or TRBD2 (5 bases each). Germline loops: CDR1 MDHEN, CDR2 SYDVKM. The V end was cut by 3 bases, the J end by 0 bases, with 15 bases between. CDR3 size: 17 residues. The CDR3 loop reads CASSFPGTLLAKNIQYF. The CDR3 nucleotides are TGTGCCAGCAGTTTTCCAGGGACGCTACTAGCCAAAAACATTCAGTACTTC.

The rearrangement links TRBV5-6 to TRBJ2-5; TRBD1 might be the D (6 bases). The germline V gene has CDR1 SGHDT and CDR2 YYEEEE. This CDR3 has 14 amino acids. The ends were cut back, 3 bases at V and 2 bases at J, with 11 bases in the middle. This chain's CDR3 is CASSSTGRQETQYF. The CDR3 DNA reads TGTGCCAGCAGCTCCACAGGGAGACAAGAGACCCAGTACTTC.

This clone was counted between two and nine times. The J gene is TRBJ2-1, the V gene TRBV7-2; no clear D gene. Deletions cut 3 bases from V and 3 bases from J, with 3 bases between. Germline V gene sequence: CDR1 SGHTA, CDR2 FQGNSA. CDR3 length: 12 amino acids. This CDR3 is CASSFDYNEQFF. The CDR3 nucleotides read TGTGCCAGCAGCTTCGACTACAATGAGCAGTTCTTC.

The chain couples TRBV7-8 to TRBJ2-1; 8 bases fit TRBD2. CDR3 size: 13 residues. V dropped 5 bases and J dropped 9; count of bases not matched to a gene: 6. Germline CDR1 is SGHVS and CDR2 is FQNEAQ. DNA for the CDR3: TGTGCCAGCAGCGGTCCGGGAGGGGGTGAGCAGTTCTTC. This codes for CASSGPGGGEQFF.

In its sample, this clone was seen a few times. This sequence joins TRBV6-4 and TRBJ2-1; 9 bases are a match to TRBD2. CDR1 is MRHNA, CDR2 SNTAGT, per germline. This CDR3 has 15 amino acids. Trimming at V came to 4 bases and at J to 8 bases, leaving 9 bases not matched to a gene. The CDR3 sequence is CASSALAGPWDEQFF. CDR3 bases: TGTGCCAGCAGTGCACTAGCGGGCCCATGGGATGAGCAGTTCTTC.

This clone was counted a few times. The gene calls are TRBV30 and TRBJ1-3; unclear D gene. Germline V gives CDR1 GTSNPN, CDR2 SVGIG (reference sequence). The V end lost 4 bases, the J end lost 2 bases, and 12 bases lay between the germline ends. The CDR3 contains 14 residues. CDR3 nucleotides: TGTGCCTGGAAAAAGGCTACCGCTGGAAACACCATATATTTT. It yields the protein CAWKKATAGNTIYF.

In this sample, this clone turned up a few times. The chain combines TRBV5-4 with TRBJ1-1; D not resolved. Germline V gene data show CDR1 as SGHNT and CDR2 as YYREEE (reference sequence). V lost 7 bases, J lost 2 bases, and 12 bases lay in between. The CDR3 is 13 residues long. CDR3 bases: TGTGCCAGCTTGAGGCCGGGTAACACTGAAGCTTTCTTT. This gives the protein CASLRPGNTEAFF.

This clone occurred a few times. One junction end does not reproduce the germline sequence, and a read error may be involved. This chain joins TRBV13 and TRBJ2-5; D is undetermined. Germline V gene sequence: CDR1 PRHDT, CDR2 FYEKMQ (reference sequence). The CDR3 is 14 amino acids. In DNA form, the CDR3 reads TGTGCCAGCAGCCTAGGGTCCAACGAGGAGACCCAGTACTTC. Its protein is CASSLGSNEETQYF.

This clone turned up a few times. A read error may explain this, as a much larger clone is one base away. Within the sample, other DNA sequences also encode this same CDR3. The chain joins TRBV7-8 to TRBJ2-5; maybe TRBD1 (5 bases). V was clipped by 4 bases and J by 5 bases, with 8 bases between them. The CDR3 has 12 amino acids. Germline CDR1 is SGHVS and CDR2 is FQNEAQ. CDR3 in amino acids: CASSWGQETQYF. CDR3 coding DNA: TGTGCCAGCAGCTGGGGCCAGGAGACCCAGTACTTC. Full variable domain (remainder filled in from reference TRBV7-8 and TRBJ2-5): GAGVSQSPRYKVAKRGQDVALRCDPISGHVSLFWYQQALGQGPEFLTYFQNEAQLDKSGLPSDRFFAERPEGSVSTLKIQRTQQEDSAVYLCASSWGQETQYFGPGTRLLVL.

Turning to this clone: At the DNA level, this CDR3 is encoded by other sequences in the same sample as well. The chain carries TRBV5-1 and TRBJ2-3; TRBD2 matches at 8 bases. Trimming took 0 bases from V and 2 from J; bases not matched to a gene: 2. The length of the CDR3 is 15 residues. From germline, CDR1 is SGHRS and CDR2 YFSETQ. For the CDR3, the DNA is TGCGCCAGCAGCTTGGAGCGGGGGCCCACAGATACGCAGTATTTT. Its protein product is CASSLERGPTDTQYF.

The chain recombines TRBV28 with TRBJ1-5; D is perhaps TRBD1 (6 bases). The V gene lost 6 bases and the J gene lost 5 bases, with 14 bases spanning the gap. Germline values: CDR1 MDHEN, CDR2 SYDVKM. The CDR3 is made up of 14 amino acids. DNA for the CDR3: TGTGCCAGCAGCCGCACAGGGAACCATCAGCCCCAGCATTTT. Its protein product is CASSRTGNHQPQHF.

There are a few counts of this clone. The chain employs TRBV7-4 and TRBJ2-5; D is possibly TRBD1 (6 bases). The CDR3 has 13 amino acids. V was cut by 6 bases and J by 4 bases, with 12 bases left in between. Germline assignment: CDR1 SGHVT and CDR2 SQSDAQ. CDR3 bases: TGTGCCAGCAGACAGGGAACGGCAGAGACCCAGTACTTC. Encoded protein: CASRQGTAETQYF.

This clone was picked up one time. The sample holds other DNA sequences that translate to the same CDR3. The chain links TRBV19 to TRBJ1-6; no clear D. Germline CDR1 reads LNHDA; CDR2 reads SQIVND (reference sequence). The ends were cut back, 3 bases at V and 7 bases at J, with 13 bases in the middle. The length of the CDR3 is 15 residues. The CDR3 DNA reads TGTGCCAGTAGTATTGGGCCCGGCGGGAATTCACCCCTCCACTTT. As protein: CASSIGPGGNSPLHF.

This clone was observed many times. The CDR3 region has the DNA TGTGCCAGCAGTGGGCAGCTGTCCGGCCAGTGGGATACGCAGTATTTT. This codes for CASSGQLSGQWDTQYF. This sequence joins TRBV25-1 and TRBJ2-3; D remains unclear. The germline gives CDR1 MGHDK, CDR2 SYGVNS. The CDR3 runs to 16 residues. V was shortened by 4 bases and J by 6 bases, with 20 bases between the two germline ends.

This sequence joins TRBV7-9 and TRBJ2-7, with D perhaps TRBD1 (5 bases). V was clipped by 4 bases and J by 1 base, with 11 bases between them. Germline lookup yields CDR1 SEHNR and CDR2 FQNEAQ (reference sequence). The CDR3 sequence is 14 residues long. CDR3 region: CASSSGLKSYEQYF. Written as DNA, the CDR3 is TGTGCCAGCAGCTCAGGGTTAAAATCCTACGAGCAGTACTTC.

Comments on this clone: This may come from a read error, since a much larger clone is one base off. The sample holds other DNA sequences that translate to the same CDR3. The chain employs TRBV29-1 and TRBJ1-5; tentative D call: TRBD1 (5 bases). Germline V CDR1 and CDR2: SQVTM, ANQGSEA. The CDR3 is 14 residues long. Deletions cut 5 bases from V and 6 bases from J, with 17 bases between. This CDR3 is CSVTTGVIGQPQHF. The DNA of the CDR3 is TGCAGCGTTACTACAGGTGTAATCGGTCAGCCCCAGCATTTT.

The CDR3 coding sequence is TGTGCCAGCAGTTACGGGAGTAGCGGGTACGAGACCCAGTACTTC. Amino acid sequence: CASSYGSSGYETQYF. This chain joins TRBV6-6 and TRBJ2-5; 7 positions match TRBD2. This CDR3 has 15 amino acids. J gave up 5 bases and V 2 bases, and 8 bases lay outside the gene matches. Germline values: CDR1 MNHNY, CDR2 SVGAGI (reference sequence).

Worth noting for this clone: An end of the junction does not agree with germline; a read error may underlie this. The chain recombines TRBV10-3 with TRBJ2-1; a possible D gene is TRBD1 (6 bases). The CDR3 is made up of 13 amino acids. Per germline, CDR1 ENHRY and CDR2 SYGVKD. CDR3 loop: CASSYGQRNEQFF. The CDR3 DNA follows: TGTGCCAGCAGTTACGGACAGCGTAATGAGCAGTTCTTC.

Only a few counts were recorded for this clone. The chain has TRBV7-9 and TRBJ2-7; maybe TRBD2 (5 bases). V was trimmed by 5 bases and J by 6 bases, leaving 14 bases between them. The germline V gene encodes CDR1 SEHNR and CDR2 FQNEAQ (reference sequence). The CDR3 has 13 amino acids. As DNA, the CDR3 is TGTGCCAGCAGCCCTATTGGACTCCGCGAGCAGTACTTC. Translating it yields CASSPIGLREQYF. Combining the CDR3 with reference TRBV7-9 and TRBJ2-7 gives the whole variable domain DTGVSQNPRHKITKRGQNVTFRCDPISEHNRLYWYRQTLGQGPEFLTYFQNEAQLEKSRLLSDRFSAERPKGSFSTLEIQRTEQGDSAMYLCASSPIGLREQYFGPGTRLTVT.

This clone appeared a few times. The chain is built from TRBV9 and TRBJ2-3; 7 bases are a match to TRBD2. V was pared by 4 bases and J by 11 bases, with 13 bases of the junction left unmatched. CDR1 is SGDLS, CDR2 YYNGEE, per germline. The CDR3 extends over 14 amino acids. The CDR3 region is CASSPRTSEGGQYF. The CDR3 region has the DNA TGTGCCAGCAGCCCTCGAACTAGCGAAGGAGGGCAGTATTTT.

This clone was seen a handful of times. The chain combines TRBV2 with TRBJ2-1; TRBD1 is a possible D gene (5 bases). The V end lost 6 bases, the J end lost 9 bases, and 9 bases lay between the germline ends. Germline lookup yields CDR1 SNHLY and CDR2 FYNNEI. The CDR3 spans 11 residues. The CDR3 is CASRQGGEQFF. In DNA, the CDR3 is TGTGCCAGCAGGCAGGGTGGTGAGCAGTTCTTC.

CDR3 nucleotide sequence: TGTGCCAGCCTCACTCCCGGTTGGGGCACTGAAGCTTTCTTT. Translation gives CASLTPGWGTEAFF. The rearrangement links TRBV6-1 to TRBJ1-1; D is unresolved. Germline V gene data show CDR1 as MNHNS and CDR2 as SASEGT. The CDR3 runs to 14 residues. The V and J ends lost 8 bases and 4 bases respectively, with 17 bases between them.

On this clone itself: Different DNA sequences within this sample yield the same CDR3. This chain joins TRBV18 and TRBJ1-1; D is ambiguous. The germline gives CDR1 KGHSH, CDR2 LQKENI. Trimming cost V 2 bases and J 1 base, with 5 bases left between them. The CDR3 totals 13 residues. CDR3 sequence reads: CASSPIQNTEAFF. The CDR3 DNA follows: TGTGCCAGCTCACCAATTCAGAACACTGAAGCTTTCTTT.

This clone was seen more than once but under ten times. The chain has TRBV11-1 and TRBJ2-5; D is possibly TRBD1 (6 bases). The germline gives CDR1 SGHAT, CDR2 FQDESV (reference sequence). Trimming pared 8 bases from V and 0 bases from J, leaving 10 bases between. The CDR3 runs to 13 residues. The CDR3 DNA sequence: TGTGCCAGCGGCCGGGACAACCAAGAGACCCAGTACTTC. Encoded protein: CASGRDNQETQYF.

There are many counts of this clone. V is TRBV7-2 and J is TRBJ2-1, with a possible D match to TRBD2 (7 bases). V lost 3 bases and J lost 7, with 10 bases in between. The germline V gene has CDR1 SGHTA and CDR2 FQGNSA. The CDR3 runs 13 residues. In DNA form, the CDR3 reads TGTGCCAGCAGCTTCGGGGGGCTGAATGAGCAGTTCTTC. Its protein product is CASSFGGLNEQFF.